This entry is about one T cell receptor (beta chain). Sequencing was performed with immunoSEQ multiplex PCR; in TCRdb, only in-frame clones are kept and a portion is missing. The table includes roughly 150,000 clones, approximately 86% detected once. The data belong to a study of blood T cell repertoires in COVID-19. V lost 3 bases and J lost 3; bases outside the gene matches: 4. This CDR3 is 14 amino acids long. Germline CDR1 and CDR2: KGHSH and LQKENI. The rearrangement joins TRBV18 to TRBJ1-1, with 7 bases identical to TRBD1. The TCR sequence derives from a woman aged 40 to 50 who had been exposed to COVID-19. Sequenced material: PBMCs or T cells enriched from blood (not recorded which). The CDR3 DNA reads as TGTGCCAGCTCACCGGAGGGGGCGGACACTGAAGCTTTCTTT. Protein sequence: CASSPEGADTEAFF. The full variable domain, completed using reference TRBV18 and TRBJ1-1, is NAGVMQNPRHLVRRRGQEARLRCSPMKGHSHVYWYRQLPEEGLKFMVYLQKENIIDESGMPKERFSAEFPKEGPSILRIQQVVRGDSAAYFCASSPEGADTEAFFGQGTRLTVV.